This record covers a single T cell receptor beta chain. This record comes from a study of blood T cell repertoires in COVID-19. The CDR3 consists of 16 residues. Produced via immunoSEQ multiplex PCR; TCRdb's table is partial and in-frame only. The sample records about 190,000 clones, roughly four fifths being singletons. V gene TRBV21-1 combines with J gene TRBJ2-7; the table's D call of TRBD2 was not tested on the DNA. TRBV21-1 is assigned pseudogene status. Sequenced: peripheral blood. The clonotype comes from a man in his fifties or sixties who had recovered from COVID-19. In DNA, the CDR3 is TGTGCCAGCAATCGGGGGCGGGAGGCTTTATCCTACGAGCAGTACTTC. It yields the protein CASNRGREALSYEQYF.